This TCR beta chain appears in the sequencing data of a study of response to subunit inactivated influenza vaccine. Study observations and caveats: Authors suggested each seasonal flu vaccination may recruit only limited numbers of new T cells.

TCRdb re-derived calls from the RT-PCR reads in MiXCR, one entry per CDR3 protein. The repertoire holds under 750,000 distinct CDR3 sequences, with about 10% as singletons. This clonotype has more than one count but fewer than ten. Its antigen is unidentified. The CDR3 totals 18 residues. V was pared by 3 bases and J by 0 bases, with 14 bases of the junction left unmatched. CDR1 SQVTM and CDR2 ANQGSEA come from the germline V gene. The chain is built from TRBV29-1 and TRBJ2-1, with TRBD1 identical over 7 bases. The clonotype originates from a man between 45 and 60 years old who received an inactivated influenza vaccine. The sequenced sample was PBMCs from blood, obtained on the day of vaccination. The CDR3 bases are TGCAGCGTTGACGGGACAGCACGGCCGTTGAGCTCCTACAATGAGCAGTTCTTC. Residues: CSVDGTARPLSSYNEQFF.